One TCR beta chain is described in this entry. Its cognate antigen is unknown. Among the patients, all were node-negative on CT and PET/CT, and none had received prior chemotherapy or radiotherapy or had other malignancies. This sample stems from a study of prognosis after radiotherapy for stage I lung cancer. Overall study context: Of the enrolled patients, about 15 had newly diagnosed primary stage I lung tumors, while roughly five had oligometastatic NSCLC following surgical resection of the primary tumor. Findings and limits, study-wide: Gene usage, both TRBV and TRBJ, reportedly differed between patients with metastases and patients without them.

Genomic DNA yielded TCR beta CDR3, amplified by two-round multiplex PCR. Round one of PCR was performed, and it used primers specific to each TRBV and TRBJ gene. Using its own MiXCR run on the multiplex PCR reads, TCRdb lists one record per CDR3 protein. Found here are some 15,000 distinct CDR3 sequences, 55% to 65% of them singletons; the top ten hold roughly 24%. This CDR3 is 15 amino acids long. The V end was cut by 5 bases, the J end by 0 bases, with 12 bases between. Germline CDR1 MDHEN, CDR2 SYDVKM. Sequencing used PBMCs, obtained before or after stereotactic body radiation therapy (not recorded which). The chain is built from TRBV28 and TRBJ2-3, with D possibly TRBD1 on 5 matching bases. This clonotype was obtained from a donor over 45 with non-small cell lung cancer. CDR3 sequence: CASSRTPPSTDTQYF. The CDR3 region has the DNA TGTGCCAGCAGTCGGACACCCCCTAGCACAGATACGCAGTATTTT.